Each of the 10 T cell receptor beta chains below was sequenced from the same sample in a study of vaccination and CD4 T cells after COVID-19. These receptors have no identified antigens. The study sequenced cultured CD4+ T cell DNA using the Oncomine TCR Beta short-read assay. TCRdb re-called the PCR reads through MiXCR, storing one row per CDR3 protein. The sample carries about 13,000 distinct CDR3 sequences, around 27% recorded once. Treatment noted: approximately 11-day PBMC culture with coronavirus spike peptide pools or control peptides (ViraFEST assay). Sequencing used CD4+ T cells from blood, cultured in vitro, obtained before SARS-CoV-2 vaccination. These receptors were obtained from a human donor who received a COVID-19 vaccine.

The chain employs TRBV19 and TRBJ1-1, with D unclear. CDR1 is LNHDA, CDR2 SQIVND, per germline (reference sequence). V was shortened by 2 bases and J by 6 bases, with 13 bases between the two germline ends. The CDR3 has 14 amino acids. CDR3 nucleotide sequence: TGTGCCAGTAGTATAAGCGGGGATTCGGCTGAAGCTTTCTTT. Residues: CASSISGDSAEAFF. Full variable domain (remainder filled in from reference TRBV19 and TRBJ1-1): DGGITQSPKYLFRKEGQNVTLSCEQNLNHDAMYWYRQDPGQGLRLIYYSQIVNDFQKGDIAEGYSVSREKKESFPLTVTSAQKNPTAFYLCASSISGDSAEAFFGQGTRLTVV.

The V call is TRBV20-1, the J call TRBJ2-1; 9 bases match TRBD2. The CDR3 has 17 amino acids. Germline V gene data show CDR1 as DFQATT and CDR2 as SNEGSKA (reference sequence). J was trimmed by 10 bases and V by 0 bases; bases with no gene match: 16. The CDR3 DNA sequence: TGCAGTGCTAGAGAGCGTGGGCGGGGGGGCTCGGTTCGCGAGCAGTTCTTC. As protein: CSARERGRGGSVREQFF.

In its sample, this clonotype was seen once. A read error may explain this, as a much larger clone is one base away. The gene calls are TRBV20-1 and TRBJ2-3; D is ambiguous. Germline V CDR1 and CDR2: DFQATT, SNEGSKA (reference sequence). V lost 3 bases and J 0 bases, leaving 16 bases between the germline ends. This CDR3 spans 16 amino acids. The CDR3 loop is CSASHPQQRSTDTQYF. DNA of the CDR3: TGCAGTGCTAGTCACCCTCAGCAGCGTAGCACAGATACGCAGTATTTT.

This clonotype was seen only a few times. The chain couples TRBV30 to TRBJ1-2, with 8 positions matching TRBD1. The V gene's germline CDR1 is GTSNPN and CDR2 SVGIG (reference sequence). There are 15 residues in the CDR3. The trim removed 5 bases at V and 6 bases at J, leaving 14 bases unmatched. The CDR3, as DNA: TGTGCCTGGGGGCGAAATTACCAGGGGGCGGATGGCTACACCTTC. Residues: CAWGRNYQGADGYTF.

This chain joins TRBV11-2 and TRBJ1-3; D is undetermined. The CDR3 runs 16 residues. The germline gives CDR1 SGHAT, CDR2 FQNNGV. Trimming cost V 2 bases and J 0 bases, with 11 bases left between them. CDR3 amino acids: CASSLLTGYSGNTIYF. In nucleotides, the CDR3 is TGTGCCAGCAGCTTACTAACTGGCTACTCTGGAAACACCATATATTTT.

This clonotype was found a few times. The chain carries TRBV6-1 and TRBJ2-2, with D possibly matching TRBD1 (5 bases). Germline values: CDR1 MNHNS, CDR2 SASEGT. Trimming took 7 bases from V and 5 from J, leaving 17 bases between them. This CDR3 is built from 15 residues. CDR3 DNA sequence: TGTGCCAGCACCCCGCTGACAGCGACTACCGGGGAGCTGTTTTTT. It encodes CASTPLTATTGELFF.

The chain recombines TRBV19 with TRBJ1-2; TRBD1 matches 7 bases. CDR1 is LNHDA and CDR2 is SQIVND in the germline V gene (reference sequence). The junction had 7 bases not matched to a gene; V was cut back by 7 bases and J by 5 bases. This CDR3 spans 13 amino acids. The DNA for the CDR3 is TGTGCCAGTATCGACAGGGCAAGGTATGGCTACACCTTC. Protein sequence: CASIDRARYGYTF.

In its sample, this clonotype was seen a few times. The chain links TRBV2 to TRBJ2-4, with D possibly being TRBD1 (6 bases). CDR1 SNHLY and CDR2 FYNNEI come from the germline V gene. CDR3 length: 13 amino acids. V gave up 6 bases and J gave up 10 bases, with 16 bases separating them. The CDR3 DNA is TGTGCCAGCAGCCCGGACAGCATGGGGATTCAGTACTTC. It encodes CASSPDSMGIQYF.

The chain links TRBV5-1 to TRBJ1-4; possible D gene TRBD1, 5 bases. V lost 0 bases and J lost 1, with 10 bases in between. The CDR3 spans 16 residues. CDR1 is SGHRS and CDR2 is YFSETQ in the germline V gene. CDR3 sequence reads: CASSLEGQGTNEKLFF. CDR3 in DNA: TGCGCCAGCAGCTTGGAAGGGCAGGGAACTAATGAAAAACTGTTTTTT.

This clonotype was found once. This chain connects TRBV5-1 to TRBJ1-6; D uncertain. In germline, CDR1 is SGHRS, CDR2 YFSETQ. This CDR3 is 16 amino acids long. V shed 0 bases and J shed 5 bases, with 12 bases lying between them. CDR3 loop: CASSLGGGLDNSPLHF. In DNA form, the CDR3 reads TGCGCCAGCAGCTTGGGGGGTGGACTGGATAATTCACCCCTCCACTTT.